Shown below are 17 T cell receptor beta chains from a single sample sequenced in a study of blood T cell repertoires in COVID-19. Data came from immunoSEQ multiplex PCR; TCRdb stores just in-frame clones and leaves some out. The sample has 150,000 to 200,000 clones; 85% to 90% are singletons. Sequenced sample: peripheral blood. The receptor source for this set is a person aged 65 to 79 with COVID-19, enrolled during active disease.

This chain connects TRBV19 to TRBJ2-5, with 7 nucleotides matching TRBD2. In germline, CDR1 is LNHDA, CDR2 SQIVND (reference sequence). The V and J ends lost 3 bases and 4 bases, in that order; junction bases with no gene match: 2. CDR3 length: 13 amino acids. As DNA, the CDR3 is TGTGCCAGTAGTATGGGACTACGAGAGACCCAGTACTTC. Its protein is CASSMGLRETQYF.

This clone occurred a few times. The rearrangement links TRBV6-5 to TRBJ1-6; TRBD1 is a possible D gene (6 bases). CDR1 MNHEY and CDR2 SVGAGI come from the germline V gene. CDR3 size: 15 residues. The germline V and J ends were trimmed by 5 bases and 4 bases, with 12 bases remaining between them. The CDR3 is CASSRTAPYNSPLHF. Here the CDR3 DNA reads TGTGCCAGCAGTAGGACAGCCCCTTATAATTCACCCCTCCACTTT.

The chain carries TRBV7-9 and TRBJ1-1; 8 bases line up with TRBD1. Trimming at V came to 2 bases and at J to 4 bases, leaving 6 bases not matched to a gene. CDR1 is SEHNR and CDR2 is FQNEAQ in the germline V gene (reference sequence). The CDR3 sequence is 15 residues long. This chain's CDR3 is CASSLLVQGATEAFF. The CDR3 DNA sequence: TGTGCCAGCAGCTTACTTGTGCAGGGGGCCACTGAAGCTTTCTTT.

This clone has a handful of counts. The rearrangement links TRBV7-8 to TRBJ2-5; 8 nucleotides match TRBD1. The CDR3 runs 16 residues. Germline trimming cut 5 bases from V and 4 bases from J; bases unmatched to any gene: 12. Germline CDR1 and CDR2: SGHVS and FQNEAQ. CDR3 nucleotide sequence: TGTGCCAGCAGCACAATCGGACAGGGAGGTACAGAGACCCAGTACTTC. Translating it yields CASSTIGQGGTETQYF.

This chain connects TRBV28 to TRBJ2-7, with D uncertain. Germline assignment: CDR1 MDHEN and CDR2 SYDVKM. The V end was cut by 5 bases, the J end by 0 bases, with 11 bases between. This CDR3 region has 14 residues. Here the CDR3 DNA reads TGTGCCAGCAGTCGGGTATCGGTCTCCTACGAGCAGTACTTC. Residues: CASSRVSVSYEQYF.

The V and J genes are TRBV7-2 and TRBJ2-3; 7 bases map to TRBD2. Losses at the gene ends were 3 bases for V and 5 bases for J; bases not matched to a gene: 11. The CDR3 runs to 16 residues. Germline loops: CDR1 SGHTA, CDR2 FQGNSA. The CDR3 region is CASSLRGTLSLDTQYF. The CDR3 region has the DNA TGTGCCAGCAGCTTGCGGGGGACCCTCTCCTTAGATACGCAGTATTTT.

V is TRBV24-1 and J is TRBJ2-1; maybe TRBD2 (6 bases). Germline values: CDR1 KGHDR, CDR2 SFDVKD. V was pared by 5 bases and J by 7 bases, with 23 bases between. This CDR3 region has 17 residues. The CDR3 spells CATSAPTRSRLDNEQFF. CDR3 DNA: TGTGCCACCAGTGCCCCGACTAGATCAAGGTTAGATAATGAGCAGTTCTTC.

J is TRBJ1-4 and V is TRBV24-1; D is undetermined. V was shortened by 4 bases and J by 4 bases, with 12 bases between the two germline ends. From germline, CDR1 is KGHDR and CDR2 SFDVKD. The CDR3 covers 15 residues. CDR3 region: CATSDTGDGNEKLFF. The CDR3 DNA reads as TGTGCCACCAGTGACACGGGAGACGGTAATGAAAAACTGTTTTTT.

The chain couples TRBV14 to TRBJ2-3, with D perhaps matching TRBD2 (6 bases). The germline gives CDR1 SGHDN, CDR2 FVKESK. Trimming shortened V by 1 base and J by 8 bases, and 16 bases separated the two germline ends. This CDR3 comprises 15 residues. The CDR3 DNA sequence: TGTGCCAGCAGCCAAGTTGCCAGCGGGCGGACTACGCAGTATTTT. Translation: CASSQVASGRTTQYF.

The CDR3 DNA follows: TGTGCCAGCAGCGTGACAGGGTCGAACTATGGCTACACCTTC. It specifies CASSVTGSNYGYTF. The chain employs TRBV9 and TRBJ1-2; TRBD1 agrees at 7 bases. Germline V CDR1 and CDR2: SGDLS, YYNGEE. With 2 bases clipped from V and 2 bases from J, the junction kept 3 bases outside the gene matches. The CDR3 has 14 amino acids.

CDR3 coding DNA: TGTGCCAGCAGAAAGGGACTAGCCTACGAGCAGTACTTC. This gives the protein CASRKGLAYEQYF. This chain links TRBV28 with TRBJ2-7, with 8 bases identical to TRBD2. CDR3 length equals 13 residues. J was trimmed by 2 bases and V by 6 bases; bases with no gene match: 3. In germline, CDR1 is MDHEN, CDR2 SYDVKM.

This rearrangement joins TRBV5-5 to TRBJ1-2, with D tentatively TRBD1 (5 bases). The CDR3 consists of 15 residues. V was trimmed by 4 bases and J by 4 bases, leaving 17 bases between them. Germline V gives CDR1 SGHKS, CDR2 YYEKEE (reference sequence). CDR3 sequence: CASSQASTGGYGYTF. The CDR3 DNA is TGTGCCAGCAGCCAAGCCAGCACGGGGGGCTATGGCTACACCTTC.

The chain is built from TRBV5-6 and TRBJ2-7; 9 nucleotides align to TRBD1. Germline assignment: CDR1 SGHDT and CDR2 YYEEEE. Trimming at V came to 4 bases and at J to 3 bases, leaving 11 bases not matched to a gene. The CDR3 runs 16 residues. CDR3 residues: CASSGNRGLNIYEQYF. CDR3 DNA: TGTGCCAGCAGCGGCAACAGGGGGCTTAATATCTACGAGCAGTACTTC.

The count of this clone is one. The V and J genes are TRBV6-1 and TRBJ2-5, with D hard to call. CDR3 length: 13 amino acids. V was shortened by 3 bases and J by 4 bases, with 9 bases between the two germline ends. From germline, CDR1 is MNHNS and CDR2 SASEGT. The CDR3 DNA sequence: TGTGCCAGCAGTGATACAGTTAGAGAGACCCAGTACTTC. Amino acids: CASSDTVRETQYF.

The chain combines TRBV19 with TRBJ1-6; no firm D call. V was trimmed by 8 bases and J by 4 bases, leaving 15 bases between them. Germline CDR1 reads LNHDA; CDR2 reads SQIVND (reference sequence). The CDR3 extends over 15 amino acids. This chain's CDR3 is CASRPGRGYNSPLHF. CDR3 nucleotide sequence: TGTGCCAGTCGGCCCGGGAGAGGGTATAATTCACCCCTCCACTTT.

The rearrangement joins TRBV7-3 to TRBJ2-1; 10 nucleotides match TRBD2. CDR3 length: 17 amino acids. Losses at the gene ends were 5 bases for V and 7 bases for J; bases not matched to a gene: 14. Germline CDR1 and CDR2: SGHTA and FQGTGA. CDR3 sequence (DNA): TGTGCCAGCAGCCACTTCTCCCTAGCGGGAGAGCATAATGAGCAGTTCTTC. It specifies CASSHFSLAGEHNEQFF.

CDR3 amino acids: CATHGSGTDTQYF. CDR3 in DNA: TGTGCCACCCATGGTAGCGGCACAGATACGCAGTATTTT. The chain joins TRBV10-3 to TRBJ2-3; D possibly corresponds to TRBD2 (5 bases). CDR3 length equals 13 residues. Germline assignment: CDR1 ENHRY and CDR2 SYGVKD. Between the trimmed V and J ends, which lost 10 bases and 1 base, there was a span of 12 bases.